This T cell receptor beta chain was retrieved from a study of blood T cell repertoires in COVID-19. Study details: Researchers got acute and convalescent COVID-19 samples from the United States, Italy and Spain.

Trimming shortened V by 3 bases and J by 0 bases, and 8 bases separated the two germline ends. Germline values: CDR1 SNHLY, CDR2 FYNNEI. The CDR3 is 14 amino acids. In the authors' workflow: The authors estimated nucleated cell counts from reference gene primer amplification. The data were produced by immunoSEQ multiplex PCR, yet TCRdb's version contains in-frame clones alone and is incomplete. V and J calls and clone size are those listed in that table; D and trimming were worked out from the DNA. The data show approximately 300,000 clones, about four fifths seen once. Sequencing used peripheral blood. The sequence was obtained from a woman in her fifties or sixties with acute or convalescent COVID-19. V gene TRBV2 combines with J gene TRBJ1-2; D call uncertain. The CDR3 loop reads CASSDPVANYGYTF. In DNA form, the CDR3 reads TGTGCCAGCAGTGACCCCGTTGCTAACTATGGCTACACCTTC.